These 3 T cell receptor beta chains were sequenced from one sample in a study of blood T cell repertoires in COVID-19 (dated by TCRdb to the early 2020s). The method behind the library was the immunoSEQ multiplex PCR assay. TCRdb provides this immuneACCESS table in a form limited to in-frame rearrangements. Some clones are lacking; in checked studies, under half of them reflect an unresolved V gene, and why the rest are absent is not known. The sample table holds 200,000 or so clones, of which 87% were seen once. Together, the top ten hold under 14% of the sample. Input material: PBMCs or T cells enriched from blood (not recorded which). The receptors stem from a man aged 25-45 years who had recovered from COVID-19.

The V gene is TRBV5-1, the J gene TRBJ2-2, with 11 bases that match TRBD2. With V trimmed by 3 bases and J by 3 bases, 19 bases remained unmatched. Germline loops: CDR1 SGHRS, CDR2 YFSETQ. The CDR3 has 21 residues. The CDR3 DNA reads as TGCGCCAGCAGCTCCCTCTCGACTGAGACTAGCGGGACTGAGGACACCGGGGAGCTGTTTTTT. Protein product: CASSSLSTETSGTEDTGELFF.

V and J are TRBV28 and TRBJ2-5; the D gene is possibly TRBD1 (6 bases). Trimming cost V 3 bases and J 2 bases, with 16 bases left between them. The CDR3 spans 16 residues. Germline V gives CDR1 MDHEN, CDR2 SYDVKM. For the CDR3, the DNA is TGTGCCAGCAGTTTCCAGTTGACAGGCCGGCAAGAGACCCAGTACTTC. Its protein product is CASSFQLTGRQETQYF. Together with reference TRBV28 and TRBJ2-5, the CDR3 gives the full variable domain: DVKVTQSSRYLVKRTGEKVFLECVQDMDHENMFWYRQDPGLGLRLIYFSYDVKMKEKGDIPEGYSVSREKKERFSLILESASTNQTSMYLCASSFQLTGRQETQYFGPGTRLLVL.

The V gene is TRBV9, the J gene TRBJ1-2; D not certain. Between the trimmed V and J ends, which lost 5 bases and 2 bases, there was a span of 4 bases. The CDR3 is 11 amino acids. Germline CDR1 reads SGDLS; CDR2 reads YYNGEE. The CDR3 nucleotides are TGTGCCAGCAGTGAGAACTATGGCTACACCTTC. Amino acids: CASSENYGYTF.